Listed below are T cell receptor beta chains from one sample, sequenced in a study of regulatory T cells in long-lasting Graves disease. TCRdb independently ran MiXCR on the multiplex PCR reads; one entry per CDR3 protein. This table has 350,000 to 500,000 distinct CDR3 sequences, roughly 23% appearing once. This sample comprised peripheral blood mononuclear cells (PBMCs), obtained when the disease was refractory, from a patient treated with antithyroid drugs. These receptors all come from a female donor with Graves disease. Both conserved end residues are part of each CDR3. The D gene is left open where the match is weak. Clone sizes are given selectively: once, few, many, or a class where the clone is expanded.

V gene: TRBV29-1
D gene: .
J gene: TRBJ2-7
clone size: many
CDR3 DNA: TGCAGCGTTTTCGGGGCCACAAGCTCCTACGAGCAGTACTTC
CDR3 protein: CSVFGATSSYEQYF

V gene: TRBV10-3
D gene: TRBD2
J gene: TRBJ2-2
clone size: few
CDR3 DNA: TGTGCCACGAAGGGGACTAGCGGGAGTGGCGGGGAGCTGTTTTTT
CDR3 protein: CATKGTSGSGGELFF

V gene: TRBV29-1
D gene: .
J gene: TRBJ2-7
clone size: many
CDR3 DNA: TGCAGCGTTGATAACGGCCAGGGGCTATACGAGCAGTACTTC
CDR3 protein: CSVDNGQGLYEQYF

V gene: TRBV6-2/TRBV6-3
D gene: .
J gene: TRBJ1-1
clone size: few
CDR3 DNA: TGTGCCAGCAGTTACTCGCCCTACAACACTGAAGCTTTCTTT
CDR3 protein: CASSYSPYNTEAFF

V gene: TRBV9
D gene: .
J gene: TRBJ2-7
clone size: .
CDR3 DNA: TGTGCCAGCAGCGTAGGTAGGGATGTTGGGGAGCAGTACTTC
CDR3 protein: CASSVGRDVGEQYF

V gene: TRBV28
D gene: TRBD1
J gene: TRBJ2-4
clone size: many
CDR3 DNA: TGTGCCAGCAGTCTACAGGGGGCGCTTGTTCGGGCCAAAAACATTCAGTACTTC
CDR3 protein: CASSLQGALVRAKNIQYF

V gene: TRBV20-1
D gene: TRBD1
J gene: TRBJ1-5
clone size: few
CDR3 DNA: TGCAGTGCTAGAGTAGGGGGGACAGGGAGCAATCAGCCCCAGCATTTT
CDR3 protein: CSARVGGTGSNQPQHF

V gene: TRBV10-3
D gene: .
J gene: TRBJ2-7
clone size: many
CDR3 DNA: TGTGCCATCAGGGGGGGAAGGGACAACGAGCAGTACTTC
CDR3 protein: CAIRGGRDNEQYF

V gene: TRBV18
D gene: TRBD1
J gene: TRBJ1-2
clone size: few
CDR3 DNA: TGTGCCAGCTCACCACCTCCCGGGACAGGGACCTATGGCTACACCTTC
CDR3 protein: CASSPPPGTGTYGYTF

V gene: TRBV6-1
D gene: .
J gene: TRBJ1-2
clone size: many
CDR3 DNA: TGTGCCAGCAGTCCCACGGGGGGCTCTGGCTACACCTTC
CDR3 protein: CASSPTGGSGYTF

V gene: TRBV12-3/TRBV12-4
D gene: .
J gene: TRBJ2-2
clone size: .
CDR3 DNA: TGTGCCAGCAGTCGGGGCGCCGGGGGCCACACCGGGGAGCTGTTTTTT
CDR3 protein: CASSRGAGGHTGELFF

V gene: TRBV12-3/TRBV12-4
D gene: .
J gene: TRBJ1-4
clone size: many
CDR3 DNA: TGTGCCAGCAGCACGGGAACAACTAATGAAAAACTGTTTTTT
CDR3 protein: CASSTGTTNEKLFF

V gene: TRBV7-9
D gene: .
J gene: TRBJ2-5
clone size: once
CDR3 DNA: TGTGCCAGCAGCTGGGACACGGAGAGCCAAGAGACCCAGTACTTC
CDR3 protein: CASSWDTESQETQYF

V gene: TRBV20-1
D gene: .
J gene: TRBJ2-5
clone size: few
CDR3 DNA: TGCAGTGCTAGGGCGGATAGCGCAGTACAAGAGACCCAGTACTTC
CDR3 protein: CSARADSAVQETQYF

V gene: TRBV28
D gene: .
J gene: TRBJ2-7
clone size: many
CDR3 DNA: TGTGCCAGCAGCCACGAGACTAACCCGACCTACGAGCAGTACTTC
CDR3 protein: CASSHETNPTYEQYF

V gene: TRBV3-1
D gene: .
J gene: TRBJ2-2
clone size: many
CDR3 DNA: TGTGCCAGCAGCCAAGGTTCAACGGCGAACACCGGGGAGCTGTTTTTT
CDR3 protein: CASSQGSTANTGELFF

V gene: TRBV18
D gene: .
J gene: TRBJ1-3
clone size: few
CDR3 DNA: TGTGCCAGCTCACCGCGAGACTCTGGAAACACCATATATTTT
CDR3 protein: CASSPRDSGNTIYF

V gene: TRBV27
D gene: .
J gene: TRBJ2-7
clone size: many
CDR3 DNA: TGTGCCAGCCGGCGGGCCGACTTC
CDR3 protein: CASRRADF

V gene: TRBV20-1
D gene: TRBD1
J gene: TRBJ2-7
clone size: many
CDR3 DNA: TGCAGTGCTAGTTCTTGGACAGGGGTGTACGAGCAGTACTTC
CDR3 protein: CSASSWTGVYEQYF

V gene: TRBV10-3
D gene: TRBD2
J gene: TRBJ2-7
clone size: many
CDR3 DNA: TGTGCCATCAGTTTGACTAGCGGGAGTTACGAGCAGTACTTC
CDR3 protein: CAISLTSGSYEQYF

V gene: TRBV6-5
D gene: TRBD1
J gene: TRBJ2-5
clone size: many
CDR3 DNA: TGTGCCAGCAGTTACGGGACAGTCAGCGCAGAGACCCAGTACTTC
CDR3 protein: CASSYGTVSAETQYF

V gene: TRBV24-1
D gene: TRBD1
J gene: TRBJ2-5
clone size: many
CDR3 DNA: TGTGCCACCAGTGATTACAGGGGGCGAAGGGAGACCCAGTACTTC
CDR3 protein: CATSDYRGRRETQYF

V gene: TRBV6-2/TRBV6-3
D gene: .
J gene: TRBJ1-1
clone size: many
CDR3 DNA: TGTGCCAGCGGGTGGACGCCGTCCCACACTGAAGCTTTCTTT
CDR3 protein: CASGWTPSHTEAFF

V gene: TRBV3-1
D gene: .
J gene: TRBJ2-5
clone size: many
CDR3 DNA: TGTGCCAGCAGCACCCCCGGGAAAAACTTCCAAGAGACCCAGTACTTC
CDR3 protein: CASSTPGKNFQETQYF

V gene: TRBV30
D gene: .
J gene: TRBJ2-2
clone size: few
CDR3 DNA: TGTGCCGGAGGGGACACCGGGGAGCTGTTTTTT
CDR3 protein: CAGGDTGELFF

V gene: TRBV24-1
D gene: TRBD1
J gene: TRBJ1-1
clone size: many
CDR3 DNA: TGTGCCACCAGTCCAGGGACAGGGCGAACTGAAGCTTTCTTT
CDR3 protein: CATSPGTGRTEAFF

V gene: TRBV11-2
D gene: TRBD2
J gene: TRBJ2-7
clone size: .
CDR3 DNA: TGTGCCAGCAGCCCAATTGGCGGGAGCCCCTACGAGCAGTACTTC
CDR3 protein: CASSPIGGSPYEQYF

V gene: TRBV3-1
D gene: TRBD1
J gene: TRBJ2-5
clone size: few
CDR3 DNA: TGTGCCAGCAGCCGAGGGACAGGCGCTTACCAAGAGACCCAGTACTTC
CDR3 protein: CASSRGTGAYQETQYF

V gene: TRBV19
D gene: .
J gene: TRBJ1-1
clone size: many
CDR3 DNA: TGTGCCAGTAATCGGGGGACAACGAACACTGAAGCTTTCTTT
CDR3 protein: CASNRGTTNTEAFF

V gene: TRBV2
D gene: .
J gene: TRBJ2-7
clone size: many
CDR3 DNA: TGTGCCAGCAGTGGGGGGGGACAGATCAATTACGAGCAGTACTTC
CDR3 protein: CASSGGGQINYEQYF

V gene: TRBV19
D gene: .
J gene: TRBJ1-5
clone size: few
CDR3 DNA: TGTGCCAGTAGTGAGCCAGGCATTAGGCAGCCCCAGCATTTT
CDR3 protein: CASSEPGIRQPQHF